Listed below are T cell receptor beta chains from one sample, sequenced in a study of monozygotic twins with inflammatory bowel disease. TCRdb re-called the 5' RACE reads; every CDR3 protein appears as one record, without DNA. This listing includes about 160,000 distinct CDR3 sequences. The sequenced sample consisted of blood. These receptors were taken from a human donor with ulcerative colitis or Crohn's disease, or a healthy co-twin of an affected twin (not recorded which). CDR3s include the opening cysteine and the closing phenylalanine or tryptophan. Fields, in order: J gene, CDR3 length, V gene, CDR3 protein.

J gene: TRBJ1-3; CDR3 length: 15; V gene: TRBV25-1; CDR3 protein: CASIATDTSGNTIYF
J gene: TRBJ2-7; CDR3 length: 16; V gene: TRBV7-6; CDR3 protein: CASSEIVAGGTYEQYF
J gene: TRBJ2-5; CDR3 length: 14; V gene: TRBV9; CDR3 protein: CASSIADSEETQYF
J gene: TRBJ2-2; CDR3 length: 13; V gene: TRBV29-1; CDR3 protein: CSVRRPHTGELFF
J gene: TRBJ1-2; CDR3 length: 12; V gene: TRBV20-1; CDR3 protein: CSASNTNYGYTF
J gene: TRBJ1-1; CDR3 length: 13; V gene: TRBV9; CDR3 protein: CASSPSGSTEAFF
J gene: TRBJ2-2; CDR3 length: 13; V gene: TRBV5-1; CDR3 protein: CASSLGHGGELFF
J gene: TRBJ2-3; CDR3 length: 15; V gene: TRBV20-1; CDR3 protein: CSASEGRDKADTQYF
J gene: TRBJ1-5; CDR3 length: 13; V gene: TRBV20-1; CDR3 protein: CSAAGASNQPQHF
J gene: TRBJ2-5; CDR3 length: 15; V gene: TRBV15; CDR3 protein: CATSRMDRVSETQYF
J gene: TRBJ1-1; CDR3 length: 13; V gene: TRBV10-3; CDR3 protein: CAISESENTEAFF
J gene: TRBJ2-2; CDR3 length: 15; V gene: TRBV12-3/TRBV12-4; CDR3 protein: CASSLLAGGSGELFF
J gene: TRBJ2-1; CDR3 length: 16; V gene: TRBV11-2; CDR3 protein: CASSYPDDGSYNEQFF
J gene: TRBJ2-7; CDR3 length: 14; V gene: TRBV29-1; CDR3 protein: CSVQQFTSNGEQYF
J gene: TRBJ2-1; CDR3 length: 14; V gene: TRBV7-3; CDR3 protein: CASSQDHIHNEQFF
J gene: TRBJ2-3; CDR3 length: 15; V gene: TRBV28; CDR3 protein: CASRTSGISTDTQYF
J gene: TRBJ1-1; CDR3 length: 16; V gene: TRBV11-2; CDR3 protein: CASSLGKTGGNTEAFF
J gene: TRBJ2-5; CDR3 length: 18; V gene: TRBV7-2; CDR3 protein: CASSQKPGTGGFQETQYF
J gene: TRBJ2-1; CDR3 length: 15; V gene: TRBV6-2/TRBV6-3; CDR3 protein: CASSAFSGSHNEQFF
J gene: TRBJ2-1; CDR3 length: 16; V gene: TRBV6-1; CDR3 protein: CASSLSSGGALHEQFF
J gene: TRBJ1-1; CDR3 length: 14; V gene: TRBV6-5; CDR3 protein: CASSYTQGEREAFF
J gene: TRBJ1-2; CDR3 length: 14; V gene: TRBV7-6; CDR3 protein: CASSLDREVYGYTF
J gene: TRBJ1-6; CDR3 length: 17; V gene: TRBV4-2; CDR3 protein: CASSRGDRGAPGSPLHF
J gene: TRBJ1-1; CDR3 length: 15; V gene: TRBV19; CDR3 protein: CASSSEWTGNTEAFF
J gene: TRBJ2-3; CDR3 length: 11; V gene: TRBV12-3/TRBV12-4; CDR3 protein: CASTPADTQYF
J gene: TRBJ2-5; CDR3 length: 14; V gene: TRBV5-1; CDR3 protein: CASSHGTIQETQYF
J gene: TRBJ1-4; CDR3 length: 13; V gene: TRBV20-1; CDR3 protein: CSASLAGEGKLFF
J gene: TRBJ1-5; CDR3 length: 15; V gene: TRBV5-6; CDR3 protein: CASSLVRDSNQPQHF
J gene: TRBJ2-7; CDR3 length: 13; V gene: TRBV5-1; CDR3 protein: CASYLPGADEQYF